The rows below give T cell receptor beta chains drawn from one sample of a study of T cells after yellow fever vaccination. TCRdb passed the 5' RACE reads through MiXCR, listing each CDR3 protein once. The table records more than 95,000 distinct CDR3 sequences, around 7.4% of them present only once. The sequenced sample was CD4+ T cells sorted from PBMCs, obtained 10 days after the first yellow fever vaccination. The receptors derive from a man younger than 35 who received the YFV17D yellow fever vaccine. Each CDR3 is given with its conserved first and last residue. D genes are given only for firm matches. Rows give clone size only sometimes, using once, few, many, or a class for an expanded clone.

V gene	D gene	J gene	clone size	CDR3 protein	CDR3 DNA
TRBV5-1	NA	TRBJ1-1	many	CASSRLAANTEAFF	TGCGCCAGCAGCCGTCTAGCAGCGAACACTGAAGCTTTCTTT
TRBV5-1	TRBD1	TRBJ1-6	many	CASSLWTGANSPLHF	TGCGCCAGCAGCCTTTGGACAGGGGCCAATTCACCCCTCCACTTT
TRBV6-5	TRBD2	TRBJ2-5	many	CASRLAGGRETQYF	TGTGCCAGCAGGCTAGCGGGGGGGCGAGAGACCCAGTACTTC
TRBV5-1	NA	TRBJ1-1	many	CASSLEGTSNFEAFF	TGCGCCAGCAGCTTGGAGGGAACCTCGAACTTTGAAGCTTTCTTT
TRBV12-3/TRBV12-4	NA	TRBJ1-1	NA	CASTPSRDTEAFF	TGTGCCAGCACCCCTTCGCGGGACACTGAAGCTTTCTTT
TRBV7-3	TRBD2	TRBJ2-5	NA	CASSSPPGELAGGRKYF	TGTGCCAGCAGCTCCCCGCCGGGTGAGCTAGCGGGGGGCCGTAAGTACTTC
TRBV3-1	NA	TRBJ2-7	many	CASSQEGRPYEQYF	TGTGCCAGCAGCCAAGAGGGTCGCCCCTACGAGCAGTACTTC
TRBV6-2/TRBV6-3	NA	TRBJ2-4	many	CASSYSLVSAKNIQYF	TGTGCCAGCAGTTACTCGTTGGTGAGCGCCAAAAACATTCAGTACTTC
TRBV20-1	TRBD2	TRBJ2-3	many	CSAPSSLAGDTQYF	TGCAGTGCCCCCTCCTCTCTAGCGGGAGATACGCAGTATTTT
TRBV20-1	TRBD1	TRBJ1-2	many	CSARDWGRGSDGYTF	TGCAGTGCTAGAGATTGGGGCAGGGGGTCGGATGGCTACACCTTC
TRBV7-2	NA	TRBJ1-5	many	CASRSGTSNQPQHF	TGTGCCAGCCGCTCCGGGACGTCGAATCAGCCCCAGCATTTT
TRBV2	NA	TRBJ2-3	many	CASNSPLGGSTDTQYF	TGTGCCAGCAACTCCCCCCTCGGCGGTAGCACAGATACGCAGTATTTT
TRBV5-4	TRBD2	TRBJ2-2	many	CASSPSGPNTGELFF	TGTGCCAGCAGTCCTAGCGGCCCGAACACCGGGGAGCTGTTTTTT
TRBV6-1	TRBD1	TRBJ1-1	many	CATRGTGFNTEAFF	TGTGCCACCCGCGGGACAGGGTTTAACACTGAAGCTTTCTTT
TRBV4-1	TRBD2	TRBJ2-3	many	CASSPTYRGSGGAVTDTQYF	TGCGCCAGCAGCCCTACTTACCGGGGTAGCGGGGGGGCGGTCACTGATACGCAGTATTTT
TRBV18	NA	TRBJ2-5	many	CASSPQPPQGQETQYF	TGTGCCAGCTCACCACAGCCCCCTCAGGGCCAAGAGACCCAGTACTTC
TRBV5-1	NA	TRBJ1-5	many	CASSHGTPGDPQHF	TGCGCCAGCAGCCACGGGACGCCGGGGGATCCCCAGCATTTT
TRBV7-3	NA	TRBJ2-7	many	CASSLIGEAYEQYF	TGTGCCAGCAGCTTAATAGGGGAAGCCTACGAGCAGTACTTC
TRBV2	NA	TRBJ2-1	few	CASSEQGGGYNEQFF	TGTGCCAGCAGTGAACAGGGGGGAGGGTACAATGAGCAGTTCTTC
TRBV5-6	NA	TRBJ1-2	few	CASSWAPRGGGYGYTF	TGTGCCAGCAGCTGGGCCCCCAGGGGCGGGGGCTATGGCTACACCTTC
TRBV20-1	NA	TRBJ2-5	many	CSAGPTGETQYF	TGCAGTGCTGGCCCGACAGGAGAGACCCAGTACTTC
TRBV12-3/TRBV12-4	NA	TRBJ1-1	many	CASSGRLGQRTEAFF	TGTGCCAGCAGCGGGCGTTTGGGACAACGTACTGAAGCTTTCTTT
TRBV5-1	TRBD1	TRBJ2-2	many	CASSVDRGPLNTGELFF	TGCGCCAGCAGCGTGGACAGGGGGCCCCTAAACACCGGGGAGCTGTTTTTT
TRBV6-1	NA	TRBJ2-3	many	CASSLRSGRGVGDTQYF	TGTGCCAGCAGCCTAAGGTCGGGGCGCGGGGTCGGAGATACGCAGTATTTT
TRBV3-1	TRBD1	TRBJ1-1	many	CASSQRGTGEAFF	TGTGCCAGCAGCCAAAGAGGGACAGGGGAGGCTTTCTTT
TRBV2	NA	TRBJ1-5	many	CASTLETDQPQHF	TGTGCCAGCACCCTTGAAACGGATCAGCCCCAGCATTTT
TRBV6-5	NA	TRBJ1-4	many	CASSTNEKLFF	TGTGCCAGCTCAACTAATGAAAAACTGTTTTTT
TRBV7-9	NA	TRBJ1-6	many	CASNAEGFGYSPLHF	TGTGCCAGCAACGCAGAGGGTTTCGGGTATTCACCCCTCCACTTT
TRBV7-2	NA	TRBJ1-6	many	CASSTREGDNSPLHF	TGTGCCAGCAGCACCAGGGAGGGGGATAATTCACCCCTCCACTTT
TRBV5-1	NA	TRBJ1-2	few	CASSTLTSSNGYTF	TGCGCCAGCAGCACCCTTACTTCCTCGAATGGCTACACCTTC
TRBV4-1	TRBD1	TRBJ1-5	few	CASSSNRGGSRQPQHF	TGCGCCAGCAGCTCTAACAGGGGCGGGTCAAGACAGCCCCAGCATTTT
TRBV4-3	TRBD1	TRBJ1-4	many	CASSQYQGVSEKLFF	TGCGCCAGCAGCCAGTATCAGGGGGTTAGTGAAAAACTGTTTTTT
TRBV5-1	TRBD1	TRBJ1-5	many	CASSLGDRDQPQHF	TGCGCCAGCAGCTTGGGGGACAGGGATCAGCCCCAGCATTTT
TRBV29-1	TRBD1	TRBJ1-5	NA	CSVALSGTGDQPQHF	TGCAGCGTTGCCCTCTCCGGGACAGGGGACCAGCCCCAGCATTTT
TRBV7-2	NA	TRBJ2-3	many	CASSQGRGDTQYF	TGTGCCAGCAGCCAAGGACGGGGAGATACGCAGTATTTT
TRBV7-2	NA	TRBJ2-1	many	CASSFPPLGLGQFF	TGTGCCAGCAGCTTTCCCCCCCTAGGCCTGGGGCAGTTCTTC
TRBV19	NA	TRBJ1-5	many	CASSKQYQPQHF	TGTGCCAGTAGTAAACAATATCAGCCCCAGCATTTT
TRBV15	NA	TRBJ1-1	many	CATSRDGWAGGDGAFF	TGTGCCACCAGCAGAGATGGGTGGGCGGGAGGAGATGGAGCTTTCTTT
TRBV5-1	NA	TRBJ2-1	many	CASSLLSGGPYNEQFF	TGCGCCAGCAGCTTGTTGAGCGGTGGCCCCTACAATGAGCAGTTCTTC
TRBV6-2/TRBV6-3	TRBD2	TRBJ2-2	NA	CATRREGTHTGELFF	TGTGCCACCCGGAGGGAGGGGACGCACACCGGGGAGCTGTTTTTT
TRBV29-1	NA	TRBJ1-1	many	CSEKPGTRVEAFF	TGCAGCGAGAAACCCGGGACCCGAGTAGAAGCTTTCTTT
TRBV20-1	NA	TRBJ1-4	many	CSASGGPQLFF	TGCAGTGCTAGTGGAGGACCCCAACTGTTTTTT
TRBV30	TRBD2	TRBJ2-1	few	CAWSVSGGNEQFF	TGTGCCTGGAGTGTCTCGGGGGGCAATGAGCAGTTCTTC
TRBV18	TRBD1	TRBJ2-5	few	CASSPTGTETQYF	TGTGCCAGCTCACCGACAGGGACGGAGACCCAGTACTTC
TRBV3-2	NA	TRBJ1-6	medium-sized	CASSQDREEISYNSPLHF	TGTGCCAGCAGCCAAGATCGAGAGGAGATCTCCTATAATTCACCCCTCCACTTT
TRBV12-3/TRBV12-4	NA	TRBJ2-6	many	CARRREVEGANVLTF	TGTGCCAGGAGGAGGGAGGTGGAGGGGGCCAACGTCCTGACTTTC
TRBV4-3	TRBD1	TRBJ1-3	many	CASSRSWTGSGNTIYF	TGCGCCAGCAGCCGTAGTTGGACAGGCTCTGGAAACACCATATATTTT
TRBV2	NA	TRBJ1-5	NA	CASSLGADQPQHF	TGTGCCAGCAGTTTGGGGGCGGATCAGCCCCAGCATTTT
TRBV6-1	NA	TRBJ2-3	many	CASSPTPPGGHRDTQYF	TGTGCCAGCAGTCCGACTCCCCCGGGGGGCCATCGAGATACGCAGTATTTT
TRBV4-3	NA	TRBJ1-2	many	CASSQENFGSYTF	TGCGCCAGCAGCCAAGAGAACTTTGGTAGCTACACCTTC
TRBV7-2	NA	TRBJ1-6	many	CASSLQGLDSPLHF	TGTGCCAGCAGCTTACAGGGGCTCGATTCACCCCTCCACTTT
TRBV5-4	TRBD1	TRBJ2-5	many	CASSLGSTGWRETQYF	TGTGCCAGCAGCTTGGGGTCGACAGGGTGGAGAGAGACCCAGTACTTC
TRBV9	NA	TRBJ1-2	many	CASSVDAAQTTYGYTF	TGTGCCAGCAGCGTAGATGCAGCTCAAACTACCTATGGCTACACCTTC
TRBV11-2	TRBD2	TRBJ2-3	many	CASSLDHTSDTDTQYF	TGTGCCAGCAGCTTGGACCACACTAGCGATACAGATACGCAGTATTTT
TRBV24-1	NA	TRBJ2-1	many	CATSGPANNEQFF	TGTGCCACCAGTGGTCCAGCAAACAATGAGCAGTTCTTC
TRBV25-1	TRBD2	TRBJ2-5	few	CASRSAGAFQETQYF	TGTGCCAGCAGATCAGCGGGGGCCTTCCAAGAGACCCAGTACTTC
TRBV5-5	TRBD1	TRBJ1-2	NA	CAISPGVPGQGAYGYTF	TGTGCCATCAGCCCCGGGGTCCCGGGACAGGGGGCCTATGGCTACACCTTC
TRBV4-2	TRBD2	TRBJ2-3	many	CASSQGSGGTDTQYF	TGTGCCAGCAGCCAAGGTAGCGGGGGCACAGATACGCAGTATTTT
TRBV7-9	NA	TRBJ1-6	NA	CASSFAYNSPLHF	TGTGCCAGCAGCTTCGCCTATAATTCACCCCTCCACTTT
TRBV12-3/TRBV12-4	TRBD1	TRBJ2-2	NA	CATSSRGTGELFF	TGTGCCACCTCGAGCAGGGGGACCGGGGAGCTGTTTTTT